This T cell receptor (beta chain) was profiled in a study of PD-1 blockade in classical Hodgkin lymphoma. As for the study in general: On a schedule of every 2 weeks, patients received nivolumab 3 mg/kg intravenously. Findings of the study overall: CD4+ but not CD8+ TCR diversity rose significantly by C4D1.

With regard to this clone: The antigen is not known.

Regarding time point: cycle 4 day 1 (C4D1), after 5 to 7 weeks of nivolumab. Relapses following autologous stem cell transplantation were seen in all patients, with brentuximab vedotin exposure varying. This CDR3 spans 17 amino acids. Trimming took 2 bases from V and 2 from J, leaving 15 bases between them. CDR1 is SEHNR, CDR2 FQNEAQ, per germline (reference sequence). Sequenced by immunoSEQ multiplex PCR; TCRdb stores in-frame clones only, minus some. The data show about 4,200 clones, around 66% seen once. Sequencing was performed on peripheral blood mononuclear cells (PBMCs), taken before the fourth cycle of nivolumab. This TCR was sampled from a human donor with classical Hodgkin lymphoma. The chain has TRBV7-9 and TRBJ2-2; weak D call: TRBD2 (6 bases). The CDR3 spells CASSLISGTYNTGELFF. DNA of the CDR3: TGTGCCAGCAGCTTAATTTCCGGGACTTACAACACCGGGGAGCTGTTTTTT.